This T cell receptor (beta chain) was found in a study of early T cells in non-severe SARS-CoV-2 infection. This CDR3 is 16 amino acids long. Trimming left V 0 bases short and J 0 bases short, with 11 bases between. The germline CDR1 and CDR2 sequences are SGHVS and FNYEAQ. TCRdb analysed the 5' RACE reads with MiXCR anew, one entry per CDR3 protein. The sample holds approximately 31,000 distinct CDR3 sequences, approximately 5.4% seen once. The chain links TRBV7-6 to TRBJ1-1, with D tentatively TRBD1 (6 bases). The source of this sequence is an adult who was a healthcare worker with PCR-confirmed SARS-CoV-2 infection or an uninfected control (not recorded which). What was sequenced was whole blood. The chain's CDR3 is CASSLAGQQLNTEAFF. The DNA for the CDR3 is TGTGCCAGCAGCTTAGCTGGACAGCAGTTGAACACTGAAGCTTTCTTT.